The rows below give T cell receptor beta chains drawn from one sample of a study of prognosis after radiotherapy for stage I lung cancer. TCRdb independently ran MiXCR on the multiplex PCR reads; one entry per CDR3 protein. The profile shows approximately 18,000 distinct CDR3 sequences, about a sixth of them singletons. The sequencing used PBMCs, collected before or after stereotactic body radiation therapy (not recorded which). These TCRs come from a donor at least 50 years old with non-small cell lung cancer. Both conserved end residues are part of each CDR3. Clone size is shown for a subset of rows, as once, few, many or a class of expanded clone.

TRBV12-3/TRBV12-4	many	TRBJ2-2	CASSPLAGVIGELFF
TRBV7-9	many	TRBJ2-2	CASSLENLRGGELFF
TRBV28	NA	TRBJ2-3	CASSPLGGYGTQYF
TRBV7-6	NA	TRBJ1-2	CASSFGQGVVPDGYTF
TRBV30	few	TRBJ2-5	CAWSGGLAGGETQYF
TRBV19	many	TRBJ1-3	CASSVGVLGGNTIYF
TRBV4-2	many	TRBJ2-1	CASSQGDRGGYNEQFF
TRBV20-1	many	TRBJ1-1	CSGTGGVGTEAFF
TRBV6-5	medium-sized	TRBJ2-3	CASSSRQGVADTQYF
TRBV4-1	many	TRBJ2-3	CASSRYKDTDTQYF
TRBV12-3/TRBV12-4	NA	TRBJ2-7	CASSRQAEHYEQYF
TRBV20-1	many	TRBJ2-7	CSAYPSGGQQYF
TRBV7-6	NA	TRBJ1-2	CASSFYICSAASGTAYGYTF
TRBV4-3	many	TRBJ2-7	CASSQNRDGFSYEQYF
TRBV5-1	medium-sized	TRBJ2-3	CASGQLAGGSDTQYF
TRBV12-3/TRBV12-4	many	TRBJ2-7	CASRLAGSYEQYF
TRBV5-1	many	TRBJ2-2	CASSRMVGAGELFF
TRBV7-9	many	TRBJ2-7	CASSLTLGALGEQYF
TRBV30	many	TRBJ2-7	CAWSRGQSMQYF
TRBV3-1	many	TRBJ2-5	CASSQETQYF
TRBV20-1	NA	TRBJ2-1	CSATGLADTYNEQFF
TRBV30	many	TRBJ1-2	CAERAGRWWTYGYTF
TRBV11-3	many	TRBJ2-3	CASSLTSGTDTQYF
TRBV11-2	medium-sized	TRBJ2-2	CASSLGDINTGELFF
TRBV7-9	many	TRBJ1-5	CASSLGAQPQHF
TRBV7-6	many	TRBJ1-1	CASREGLQTGYTEAFF
TRBV9	many	TRBJ2-2	CASSVGATSVANTGELFF